Shown below are 25 T cell receptor beta chains from a single sample sequenced in a study of blood T cell repertoires in COVID-19. TCRdb's copy holds only in-frame clones and misses some; the assay was immunoSEQ multiplex PCR. Altogether roughly 140,000 clones are present, about 84% being singletons, with the ten largest covering 13%. The sample comprised peripheral blood. Every receptor here comes from a man in his fifties or sixties with active or convalescent COVID-19.

The rearrangement uses TRBV5-5 and TRBJ2-7; D remains ambiguous. In germline, CDR1 is SGHKS, CDR2 YYEKEE (reference sequence). The CDR3 is 13 amino acids. V lost 2 bases, J lost 0 bases, and 6 bases lay in between. The CDR3 bases are TGTGCCAGCAGCTTCCAGATCTCCTACGAGCAGTACTTC. As protein: CASSFQISYEQYF.

The V call is TRBV7-9, the J call TRBJ2-3, with a tentative D call TRBD2 (6 bases). Trimming removed 6 bases from V and 2 bases from J, with 12 bases in between. The CDR3 contains 14 residues. Germline loops: CDR1 SEHNR, CDR2 FQNEAQ (reference sequence). The CDR3 nucleotides are TGTGCCAGCAGTCCCGGGACTTACACAGATACGCAGTATTTT. Protein sequence: CASSPGTYTDTQYF.

This clone appeared a single time. The chain recombines TRBV13 with TRBJ2-5; 12 bases are a match to TRBD2. The CDR3 runs 15 residues. CDR1 and CDR2 from the germline V gene are PRHDT and FYEKMQ (reference sequence). The V segment lost 5 bases and the J segment 4 bases; nucleotides outside the gene matches: 5. CDR3 sequence: CASSPTGLAGETQYF. For the CDR3, the DNA is TGTGCCAGCAGCCCAACGGGACTAGCGGGAGAGACCCAGTACTTC.

V is TRBV5-1 and J is TRBJ2-2; 10 bases are a match to TRBD2. The germline CDR1 and CDR2 sequences are SGHRS and YFSETQ. CDR3 length equals 17 residues. Losses at the gene ends were 3 bases for V and 4 bases for J; bases not matched to a gene: 9. CDR3 bases: TGCGCCAGCAGCTCCCTTCTAGCGGGAGAGGGCACCGGGGAGCTGTTTTTT. Its translation: CASSSLLAGEGTGELFF.

The rearrangement links TRBV28 to TRBJ2-7; 9 bases agree with TRBD2. Germline lookup yields CDR1 MDHEN and CDR2 SYDVKM. The trim removed 6 bases at V and 5 bases at J, leaving 14 bases unmatched. The CDR3 has 16 residues. The CDR3 is CASSPPAGGGKDEQYF. The CDR3 DNA follows: TGTGCCAGCAGCCCCCCAGCGGGAGGTGGAAAGGACGAGCAGTACTTC.

This clone was counted ten times or more. The gene calls are TRBV24-1 and TRBJ2-1, with 10 bases aligning to TRBD2. The length of the CDR3 is 19 residues. Losses at the gene ends were 4 bases for V and 0 bases for J; bases not matched to a gene: 11. Germline V gene sequence: CDR1 KGHDR, CDR2 SFDVKD. The CDR3 DNA is TGTGCCACCAGTGACCCCCTAGCGGGAGAGTCGAGCTCCTACAATGAGCAGTTCTTC. It yields the protein CATSDPLAGESSSYNEQFF.

The chain uses TRBV19 and TRBJ2-7; TRBD2 might be the D (6 bases). The germline gives CDR1 LNHDA, CDR2 SQIVND (reference sequence). The CDR3 runs 16 residues. V lost 7 bases and J 3 bases, leaving 22 bases between the germline ends. The chain's CDR3 is CASKAGSQNKGYEQYF. In nucleotides, the CDR3 is TGTGCCAGTAAGGCGGGGAGTCAGAATAAAGGCTACGAGCAGTACTTC. The entire variable domain, with the rest obtained from reference TRBV19 and TRBJ2-7, is as follows: DGGITQSPKYLFRKEGQNVTLSCEQNLNHDAMYWYRQDPGQGLRLIYYSQIVNDFQKGDIAEGYSVSREKKESFPLTVTSAQKNPTAFYLCASKAGSQNKGYEQYFGPGTRLTVT.

The chain carries TRBV18 and TRBJ2-5, with 7 bases identical to TRBD1. The CDR3 runs 14 residues. Germline CDR1 is KGHSH and CDR2 is LQKENI. After removal of 6 bases from V and 3 bases from J, the junction contained 7 bases not matched to a gene. CDR3 region: CASSPGTAKETQYF. As DNA, the CDR3 is TGTGCCAGCTCGCCTGGGACAGCCAAAGAGACCCAGTACTTC.

This clone has only one observation. The sample has other DNA sequences that encode this CDR3 too. The chain carries TRBV18 and TRBJ2-1, with unresolved D. V was clipped by 3 bases and J by 0 bases, with 12 bases between them. The germline gives CDR1 KGHSH, CDR2 LQKENI. CDR3 length equals 16 residues. CDR3 nucleotide sequence: TGTGCCAGCTCACCCTTGGCACCCAGCTCCTACAATGAGCAGTTCTTC. This codes for CASSPLAPSSYNEQFF. Supplemented by reference TRBV18 and TRBJ2-1, the full variable domain reads NAGVMQNPRHLVRRRGQEARLRCSPMKGHSHVYWYRQLPEEGLKFMVYLQKENIIDESGMPKERFSAEFPKEGPSILRIQQVVRGDSAAYFCASSPLAPSSYNEQFFGPGTRLTVL.

The CDR3 sequence: CASSPTGRGYEQYF. DNA for the CDR3: TGTGCCAGCAGCCCCACCGGAAGGGGCTACGAGCAGTACTTC. This chain joins TRBV9 and TRBJ2-7; perhaps TRBD1 as D (5 bases). This CDR3 is 14 amino acids long. Trimming cost V 4 bases and J 3 bases, with 14 bases left between them. Germline assignment: CDR1 SGDLS and CDR2 YYNGEE.

The V gene is TRBV9, the J gene TRBJ1-2, with TRBD1 matching over 7 bases. The germline V gene encodes CDR1 SGDLS and CDR2 YYNGEE. The CDR3 loop spans 13 amino acids. The J segment lost 5 bases and the V segment lost 4 bases, leaving 5 bases of the junction unmatched. The CDR3 region is CASSFTGDYGYTF. The CDR3 DNA sequence: TGTGCCAGCAGCTTCACAGGGGATTATGGCTACACCTTC.

The V call is TRBV3-1 (or the pseudogene TRBV3-2), the J call TRBJ2-5; D is possibly TRBD1 (5 bases). The CDR3 is made up of 14 amino acids. Germline V CDR1 and CDR2: LGHDT, YNNKEL (reference sequence). The germline V and J ends were trimmed by 4 bases and 4 bases, with 13 bases remaining between them. CDR3 bases: TGTGCCAGCAGCCGTCAGGCAGGGTTAGAGACCCAGTACTTC. Its protein is CASSRQAGLETQYF.

The CDR3, as DNA: TGTGCCAGCAGCTTATCCCGGAGCACCGGGGAGCTGTTTTTT. Translating it yields CASSLSRSTGELFF. V is TRBV7-3 and J is TRBJ2-2; unclear D gene. CDR3 length: 14 amino acids. V gave up 2 bases and J gave up 4 bases, with 8 bases separating them. The germline V gene encodes CDR1 SGHTA and CDR2 FQGTGA.

This sequence joins TRBV5-4 and TRBJ1-1; 7 bases line up with TRBD1. Losses at the gene ends were 4 bases for V and 1 base for J; bases not matched to a gene: 4. CDR1 SGHNT and CDR2 YYREEE come from the germline V gene (reference sequence). The CDR3 loop spans 14 amino acids. CDR3 DNA sequence: TGTGCCAGCAGCGAGACAGGGCGGAACACTGAAGCTTTCTTT. This gives the protein CASSETGRNTEAFF.

The chain uses TRBV5-4 and TRBJ2-5; 7 bases match TRBD1. The CDR3 has 14 amino acids. Germline CDR1 and CDR2: SGHNT and YYREEE (reference sequence). J lost 5 bases, V lost 0 bases, and 4 bases had no gene match. The CDR3 is CASSLEGAWETQYF. DNA of the CDR3: TGTGCCAGCAGCTTGGAGGGGGCCTGGGAGACCCAGTACTTC.

The chain has TRBV28 and TRBJ1-4, with D possibly matching TRBD1 (5 bases). V was trimmed by 3 bases and J by 3 bases, leaving 14 bases between them. Germline CDR1 and CDR2: MDHEN and SYDVKM. The CDR3 length is 16 residues. The CDR3 nucleotides read TGTGCCAGCAGTTTTGGTTGGTCAGGGCCTAATGAAAAACTGTTTTTT. This gives the protein CASSFGWSGPNEKLFF.

The V call is TRBV15, the J call TRBJ2-1; 7 bases map to TRBD2. Germline lookup yields CDR1 LNHNV and CDR2 YYDKDF (reference sequence). The CDR3 contains 15 residues. With V trimmed by 0 bases and J by 5 bases, 4 bases remained unmatched. The CDR3 region is CATSRDLRGDNEQFF. CDR3 coding DNA: TGTGCCACCAGCAGAGATTTACGGGGGGACAATGAGCAGTTCTTC.

This clone was observed a few times. V gene TRBV12-5 combines with J gene TRBJ2-3; the D gene is possibly TRBD2 (5 bases). From germline, CDR1 is LGHNT and CDR2 FRNRAP. The length of the CDR3 is 12 residues. Trimming shortened V by 5 bases and J by 5 bases, and 8 bases separated the two germline ends. CDR3 sequence reads: CASGTGGDTQYF. In DNA form, the CDR3 reads TGTGCTAGTGGTACCGGAGGAGATACGCAGTATTTT.

The CDR3 protein is CASSQDRVIYGYTF. The CDR3 coding sequence is TGCGCCAGCTCTCAGGACAGGGTCATCTATGGCTACACCTTC. The chain uses TRBV5-1 and TRBJ1-2; the match to TRBD1 covers 8 bases. Germline V CDR1 and CDR2: SGHRS, YFSETQ. The V and J ends lost 7 bases and 4 bases, in that order; junction bases with no gene match: 9. The CDR3 spans 14 residues.

The DNA of the CDR3 is TGTGCCAGCAGCCCAAGTGTAGGGGCCAATCAGCCCCAGCATTTT. This encodes CASSPSVGANQPQHF. The chain recombines TRBV7-2 with TRBJ1-5, with D possibly TRBD1 on 5 matching bases. Trimming left V 5 bases short and J 3 bases short, with 14 bases between. Germline-derived CDR1 and CDR2 are SGHTA and FQGNSA. The CDR3 loop spans 15 amino acids.

The rearrangement joins TRBV2 to TRBJ2-5, with D hard to call. Trimming pared 6 bases from V and 2 bases from J, leaving 4 bases between. The CDR3 has 11 residues. Germline V gene sequence: CDR1 SNHLY, CDR2 FYNNEI. The chain's CDR3 is CASSPQETQYF. For the CDR3, the DNA is TGTGCCAGCAGCCCTCAAGAGACCCAGTACTTC.

The chain couples TRBV27 to TRBJ2-2, with D tentatively TRBD1 (5 bases). The CDR3 consists of 15 residues. Trimming removed 1 base at V and 6 bases at J, with 12 bases between. Germline V CDR1 and CDR2: MNHEY, SMNVEV (reference sequence). Here the CDR3 reads CASSLLGRVPGELFF. In nucleotides, the CDR3 is TGTGCCAGCAGTTTATTGGGCAGGGTACCCGGGGAGCTGTTTTTT.

V and J are TRBV24-1 and TRBJ2-7, with 9 bases matching TRBD1. CDR1 and CDR2 (germline): KGHDR, SFDVKD. The CDR3 consists of 13 residues. Unmatched junction bases numbered 7, after V lost 8 bases and J lost 6 bases. The CDR3 DNA is TGTGCCACCAAGCCGGACAGGGGAGGCGAGCAGTACTTC. As protein: CATKPDRGGEQYF.

The chain employs TRBV7-9 and TRBJ2-3; tentative D call: TRBD2 (5 bases). The length of the CDR3 is 12 residues. Trimming cost V 7 bases and J 7 bases, with 12 bases left between them. Germline loops: CDR1 SEHNR, CDR2 FQNEAQ (reference sequence). The chain's CDR3 is CASTPTGNTQYF. CDR3 nucleotide sequence: TGTGCCAGCACCCCTACCGGGAATACGCAGTATTTT.

This clone was detected a few times. V usage is TRBV7-9 and J usage is TRBJ1-6; possibly TRBD1 for D (5 bases). V shed 2 bases and J shed 0 bases, with 5 bases lying between them. This CDR3 is 15 amino acids long. The germline CDR1 and CDR2 sequences are SEHNR and FQNEAQ (reference sequence). The CDR3 nucleotides are TGTGCCAGCAGCTTAAGGGGCTCCTATAATTCACCCCTCCACTTT. Amino acids: CASSLRGSYNSPLHF.